The 29 T cell receptor beta chains reported below all come from one sample, sequenced in a study of human T cells and chemical hapten exposure. TCRdb re-called the RACE reads with MiXCR, one entry per CDR3 protein. The sample consists of 190,000 or so distinct CDR3 sequences, just under 30% of them appearing once. Noted time point: pre-sensitization, week 0. Documented treatment: therapeutic diphenylcyclopropenone sensitization with weekly scalp DPC. The material was whole blood, obtained in connection with sensitization to the hapten diphenylcyclopropenone (DPC). These receptors were collected from a woman in her twenties or thirties with alopecia areata. Some clones in this sample may be carry-over from other donors' samples.

This clonotype was seen a few times. This rearrangement joins TRBV29-1 to TRBJ2-7, with D perhaps matching TRBD2 (7 bases). This CDR3 region has 12 residues. Looked up from germline, CDR1 is SQVTM and CDR2 is ANQGSEA. V lost 7 bases, J lost 4 bases, and 14 bases lay in between. The CDR3 protein is CSAGEGRYEQYF. The CDR3 DNA follows: TGCAGCGCAGGGGAGGGAAGATACGAGCAGTACTTC.

This chain links TRBV12-3 or TRBV12-4 with TRBJ2-1, with D unclear. The CDR3 has 12 residues. With 2 bases removed from V and 9 bases from J, the gap between germline ends came to 8 bases. DNA for the CDR3: TGTGCCAGCAGTTTAACAGTTGGTGAGCAGTTCTTC. Its translation is CASSLTVGEQFF.

The CDR3 is CASSYLETGELFF. The CDR3 DNA follows: TGTGCCAGCAGTTACCTCGAAACCGGGGAGCTGTTTTTT. The gene calls are TRBV6-6 and TRBJ2-2, with D unclear. This CDR3 is built from 13 residues. The V end lost 2 bases, the J end lost 5 bases, and 6 bases lay between the germline ends. The V gene's germline CDR1 is MNHNY and CDR2 SVGAGI (reference sequence).

The chain combines TRBV6-5 with TRBJ2-1; TRBD2 agrees at 15 bases. Germline loops: CDR1 MNHEY, CDR2 SVGAGI. With 2 bases clipped from V and 8 bases from J, the junction kept 7 bases outside the gene matches. There are 17 residues in the CDR3. CDR3 nucleotides: TGTGCCAGCAGTTACGACGGACTAGCGGGAGGGCCACATGAGCAGTTCTTC. Translating it yields CASSYDGLAGGPHEQFF.

CDR3 amino acids: CAWDQRDYFDEQFF. For the CDR3, the DNA is TGTGCCTGGGACCAGCGGGATTATTTCGATGAGCAGTTCTTC. The chain links TRBV30 to TRBJ2-1, with 7 bases matching TRBD2. Germline CDR1 GTSNPN, CDR2 SVGIG (reference sequence). After removal of 5 bases from V and 8 bases from J, the junction contained 12 bases not matched to a gene. CDR3 length: 14 amino acids.

The CDR3: CASSLVGGSRPQHF. The CDR3 DNA sequence: TGTGCCAGCAGCTTGGTTGGCGGCTCGCGGCCCCAGCATTTT. The rearrangement joins TRBV5-5 to TRBJ1-5, with D uncertain. Germline CDR1 SGHKS, CDR2 YYEKEE (reference sequence). The CDR3 consists of 14 residues. V lost 0 bases and J lost 9, with 13 bases in between. Filled out from reference TRBV5-5 and TRBJ1-5, the complete variable domain reads DAGVTQSPTHLIKTRGQQVTLRCSPISGHKSVSWYQQVLGQGPQFIFQYYEKEERGRGNFPDRFSARQFPNYSSELNVNALLLGDSALYLCASSLVGGSRPQHFGDGTRLSIL.

This chain joins TRBV21-1 and TRBJ2-5. TRBV21-1 is a listed pseudogene. This CDR3 contains 10 residues. CDR3 region: CASAQETQYF. The CDR3 region has the DNA TGTGCCAGCGCACAAGAGACCCAGTACTTC.

The chain employs TRBV6-2 or TRBV6-3 and TRBJ1-4; D is undetermined. Trimming left V 6 bases short and J 7 bases short, with 12 bases between. Germline values: CDR1 MNHEY, CDR2 SVGEGT. This CDR3 contains 13 residues. The CDR3 DNA is TGTGCCAGCAGCCGCGGAGCTGGTGAAAAACTGTTTTTT. Protein: CASSRGAGEKLFF.

The chain is built from TRBV29-1 and TRBJ2-5, with D possibly TRBD2 on 5 matching bases. Per the germline V gene, CDR1 is SQVTM and CDR2 is ANQGSEA. The CDR3 sequence is 12 residues long. The germline V and J ends were trimmed by 2 bases and 2 bases, with 6 bases remaining between them. The DNA of the CDR3 is TGCAGCGTTGAATGGGAGCAAGAGACCCAGTACTTC. Translated, it gives CSVEWEQETQYF.

This clonotype appeared a few times. The genes are TRBV29-1 and TRBJ1-1, with D perhaps matching TRBD1 (6 bases). The ends were cut back, 7 bases at V and 3 bases at J, with 15 bases in the middle. This CDR3 comprises 13 residues. CDR1 and CDR2 from the germline V gene are SQVTM and ANQGSEA. The DNA of the CDR3 is TGCAGCGCTTGGACAGCAAAGGACACTGAAGCTTTCTTT. The encoded protein is CSAWTAKDTEAFF.

In its sample, this clonotype was seen a few times. The gene calls are TRBV20-1 and TRBJ2-5; possible D gene TRBD1, 5 bases. Per the germline V gene, CDR1 is DFQATT and CDR2 is SNEGSKA (reference sequence). This CDR3 is 12 amino acids long. The ends were cut back, 5 bases at V and 1 base at J, with 8 bases in the middle. The CDR3 protein is CSAHRIQETQYF. CDR3 bases: TGCAGTGCTCACAGGATCCAAGAGACCCAGTACTTC.

The chain joins TRBV12-3 or TRBV12-4 to TRBJ2-1; D is ambiguous. This CDR3 has 14 residues. V gave up 5 bases and J gave up 7 bases, with 15 bases separating them. The CDR3 is CASSPEGRRNEQFF. Written as DNA, the CDR3 is TGTGCCAGCAGTCCGGAAGGGCGACGGAATGAGCAGTTCTTC.

The chain couples TRBV5-1 to TRBJ1-1; D uncertain. The CDR3 loop spans 15 amino acids. CDR1 and CDR2 from the germline V gene are SGHRS and YFSETQ. The ends were cut back, 3 bases at V and 1 base at J, with 13 bases in the middle. The chain's CDR3 is CASSSGSGPNTEAFF. The CDR3 region has the DNA TGCGCCAGCAGCTCCGGAAGCGGGCCGAACACTGAAGCTTTCTTT. Variable domain in full (rest from reference TRBV5-1 and TRBJ1-1): KAGVTQTPRYLIKTRGQQVTLSCSPISGHRSVSWYQQTPGQGLQFLFEYFSETQRNKGNFPGRFSGRQFSNSRSEMNVSTLELGDSALYLCASSSGSGPNTEAFFGQGTRLTVV.

The chain employs TRBV28 and TRBJ1-4, with 7 bases that match TRBD1. V dropped 10 bases and J dropped 8; count of bases not matched to a gene: 16. The CDR3 runs to 15 residues. Germline V gene lookup returns CDR1 MDHEN and CDR2 SYDVKM. The CDR3 DNA reads as TGTGCCACCTGTACCCAGGGGGGATTCTGGGAAAAACTGTTTTTT. It translates to CATCTQGGFWEKLFF.

This clonotype showed up just a few times. The chain is built from TRBV5-1 and TRBJ1-1; D perhaps matches TRBD1 (6 bases). The CDR3 extends over 17 amino acids. Per germline, CDR1 SGHRS and CDR2 YFSETQ. V dropped 4 bases and J dropped 1 base, with 20 bases sitting between them. The CDR3 nucleotides are TGCGCCAGCAGCCGCCCCGTAGACAGGTTAACGAACACTGAAGCTTTCTTT. It is translated as CASSRPVDRLTNTEAFF. Full variable domain (remainder filled in from reference TRBV5-1 and TRBJ1-1): KAGVTQTPRYLIKTRGQQVTLSCSPISGHRSVSWYQQTPGQGLQFLFEYFSETQRNKGNFPGRFSGRQFSNSRSEMNVSTLELGDSALYLCASSRPVDRLTNTEAFFGQGTRLTVV.

The chain uses TRBV7-9 and TRBJ2-5; D possibly corresponds to TRBD2 (5 bases). In germline, CDR1 is SEHNR, CDR2 FQNEAQ (reference sequence). The CDR3 consists of 12 residues. The V and J ends lost 7 bases and 2 bases respectively, with 8 bases between them. CDR3 in DNA: TGTGCCAGCAACCGGGAACAAGAGACCCAGTACTTC. This codes for CASNREQETQYF.

This clonotype was detected a few times. The chain links TRBV18 to TRBJ1-2, with 7 bases aligning to TRBD1. Germline V CDR1 and CDR2: KGHSH, LQKENI. With V trimmed by 5 bases and J by 0 bases, 9 bases remained unmatched. The CDR3 is made up of 16 amino acids. The CDR3 coding sequence is TGTGCCAGCTCAAACTTGGACAGGTCTGCTAACTATGGCTACACCTTC. It yields the protein CASSNLDRSANYGYTF. Supplemented by reference TRBV18 and TRBJ1-2, the full variable domain reads NAGVMQNPRHLVRRRGQEARLRCSPMKGHSHVYWYRQLPEEGLKFMVYLQKENIIDESGMPKERFSAEFPKEGPSILRIQQVVRGDSAAYFCASSNLDRSANYGYTFGSGTRLTVV.

J is TRBJ2-7 and V is TRBV4-1; weak D call: TRBD2 (6 bases). The CDR3 runs to 15 residues. Trimming stripped 0 bases from V and 2 bases from J, with 11 bases between. Looked up from germline, CDR1 is MGHRA and CDR2 is YSYEKL. CDR3 sequence (DNA): TGCGCCAGCAGCCAAGATTTTAGCGGCGCCTACGAGCAGTACTTC. It codes for CASSQDFSGAYEQYF.

V is TRBV6-1 and J is TRBJ2-3; possible D gene TRBD1, 7 bases. V dropped 2 bases and J dropped 0 bases, with 12 bases sitting between them. Germline lookup yields CDR1 MNHNS and CDR2 SASEGT. This CDR3 region has 16 residues. CDR3 DNA: TGTGCCAGCAGTGAATCGACAGGGAGGAGCACAGATACGCAGTATTTT. Protein product: CASSESTGRSTDTQYF.

The gene calls are TRBV6-2 or TRBV6-3 and TRBJ1-2; D unresolved. V was trimmed by 6 bases and J by 4 bases, leaving 24 bases between them. The CDR3 length is 17 residues. Germline V gene data show CDR1 as MNHEY and CDR2 as SVGEGT. CDR3 in amino acids: CASSPHVVKGPLYGYTF. CDR3 DNA sequence: TGTGCCAGCAGCCCCCACGTCGTGAAAGGACCCCTCTATGGCTACACCTTC.

V and J are TRBV29-1 and TRBJ1-2; a possible D gene is TRBD1 (5 bases). V dropped 1 base and J dropped 2 bases, with 20 bases sitting between them. The CDR3 has 17 amino acids. From germline, CDR1 is SQVTM and CDR2 ANQGSEA. CDR3 amino acids: CSVEATVGTEGNYGYTF. The CDR3 nucleotides are TGCAGCGTTGAAGCCACTGTCGGGACGGAGGGAAACTATGGCTACACCTTC.

The chain couples TRBV3-1 to TRBJ2-7, with 9 bases fitting TRBD2. Per germline, CDR1 LGHDT and CDR2 YNNKEL (reference sequence). V shed 3 bases and J 3 bases; nucleotides not matched to a gene: 6. The CDR3 extends over 15 amino acids. CDR3 sequence: CASSQAAGGVYEQYF. In DNA, the CDR3 is TGTGCCAGCAGCCAGGCAGCGGGAGGAGTCTACGAGCAGTACTTC.

This clonotype was observed a handful of times. The V gene is TRBV5-6, the J gene TRBJ2-1, with D possibly called TRBD1 or TRBD2 (6 bases each). The CDR3 totals 16 residues. Germline-derived CDR1 and CDR2 are SGHDT and YYEEEE. Trimming left V 2 bases short and J 0 bases short, with 12 bases between. As DNA, the CDR3 is TGTGCCAGCAGCTTTCGGAGGGGGATCTCCTACAATGAGCAGTTCTTC. It specifies CASSFRRGISYNEQFF.

This clonotype was recorded a few times. V and J are TRBV4-3 and TRBJ2-6; 10 positions match TRBD1. The germline CDR1 and CDR2 sequences are LGHNA and YSLEER. The CDR3 runs 16 residues. With V trimmed by 1 base and J by 4 bases, 1 base remained unmatched. CDR3 region: CASSQGQGAGANVLTF. For the CDR3, the DNA is TGCGCCAGCAGCCAAGGACAGGGGGCCGGGGCCAACGTCCTGACTTTC.

This chain links TRBV5-1 with TRBJ1-2; perhaps TRBD1 as D (5 bases). The CDR3 is 11 amino acids. Between the trimmed V and J ends, which lost 7 bases and 8 bases, there was a span of 12 bases. Germline loops: CDR1 SGHRS, CDR2 YFSETQ. The CDR3 reads CASSPGTGYTF. In DNA form, the CDR3 reads TGCGCCAGCTCTCCCGGGACGGGCTACACCTTC.

As concerns this clonotype: The junction departs from germline at one end; a sequencing error may be responsible. The rearrangement links TRBV5-5 to TRBJ1-2; no definite D call. CDR3 length: 11 residues. From germline, CDR1 is SGHKS and CDR2 YYEKEE (reference sequence). The CDR3, as DNA: TGTGCCAACAGCGGCGGCGATGGCTACACCTTC. Residues: CANSGGDGYTF. Complete variable domain (other parts from reference TRBV5-5 and TRBJ1-2): DAGVTQSPTHLIKTRGQQVTLRCSPISGHKSVSWYQQVLGQGPQFIFQYYEKEERGRGNFPDRFSARQFPNYSSELNVNALLLGDSALYLCANSGGDGYTFGSGTRLTVV.

This clonotype occurred a few times. This chain joins TRBV29-1 and TRBJ1-1; D ambiguous. V lost 8 bases, J lost 1 base, and 11 bases lay in between. CDR1 is SQVTM, CDR2 ANQGSEA, per germline. The CDR3 has 12 amino acids. This chain's CDR3 is CSTVGRNTEAFF. The CDR3 DNA follows: TGCAGCACGGTGGGGAGGAACACTGAAGCTTTCTTT. Using reference TRBV29-1 and TRBJ1-1 for the parts outside the CDR3, the full variable domain is SAVISQKPSRDICQRGTSLTIQCQVDSQVTMMFWYRQQPGQSLTLIATANQGSEATYESGFVIDKFPISRPNLTFSTLTVSNMSPEDSSIYLCSTVGRNTEAFFGQGTRLTVV.

The chain is built from TRBV29-1 and TRBJ2-3, with 12 bases identical to TRBD2. J was trimmed by 0 bases and V by 8 bases; bases with no gene match: 6. The CDR3 sequence is 15 residues long. CDR1 is SQVTM and CDR2 is ANQGSEA in the germline V gene. The CDR3 reads CSSRTSGISTDTQYF. The CDR3 DNA reads as TGCAGCTCCCGGACTAGCGGGATCAGCACAGATACGCAGTATTTT.

The chain has TRBV5-1 and TRBJ2-3, with TRBD2 matching over 12 bases. CDR3 size: 16 residues. Germline V lookup: CDR1 SGHRS, CDR2 YFSETQ. V lost 0 bases to trimming and J lost 3 bases; unmatched junction nucleotides: 2. The CDR3 DNA follows: TGCGCCAGCAGCTTGGGGGGGACTAGCGGGACAGATACGCAGTATTTT. It is translated as CASSLGGTSGTDTQYF.